This TCR beta chain derives from a study of T-cell memory formation after mild COVID-19. Study context: TCR clusters were largely donor specific. Overall study results and limits: Clones shrinking from day 15 to 85 showed even CD4/CD8 mixes; later expanders tilted CD4+.

TCRdb ran MiXCR on the 5' RACE reads and lists one entry per CDR3 protein. The sample has roughly 580,000 distinct CDR3 sequences; more than 15% are singletons. This clonotype was seen just once. Its antigen is unidentified. From germline, CDR1 is SGHVS and CDR2 FQNEAQ. The CDR3 is 18 residues long. Germline trimming cut 2 bases from V and 1 base from J; bases unmatched to any gene: 13. The rearrangement joins TRBV7-8 to TRBJ1-1, with 7 positions matching TRBD1. Sequencing was carried out using PBMCs or a T cell subset sorted from them (not recorded which). The TCR comes from an adult woman who had mild COVID-19 (a few samples of this study predate the infection). Cell type and time point are not known. The CDR3 DNA reads TGTGCCAGCAGCTTAAGACCTTCCAGACAGGGCGGGAACACTGAAGCTTTCTTT. This encodes CASSLRPSRQGGNTEAFF. Full variable domain (outside the CDR3, taken from reference TRBV7-8 and TRBJ1-1): GAGVSQSPRYKVAKRGQDVALRCDPISGHVSLFWYQQALGQGPEFLTYFQNEAQLDKSGLPSDRFFAERPEGSVSTLKIQRTQQEDSAVYLCASSLRPSRQGGNTEAFFGQGTRLTVV.